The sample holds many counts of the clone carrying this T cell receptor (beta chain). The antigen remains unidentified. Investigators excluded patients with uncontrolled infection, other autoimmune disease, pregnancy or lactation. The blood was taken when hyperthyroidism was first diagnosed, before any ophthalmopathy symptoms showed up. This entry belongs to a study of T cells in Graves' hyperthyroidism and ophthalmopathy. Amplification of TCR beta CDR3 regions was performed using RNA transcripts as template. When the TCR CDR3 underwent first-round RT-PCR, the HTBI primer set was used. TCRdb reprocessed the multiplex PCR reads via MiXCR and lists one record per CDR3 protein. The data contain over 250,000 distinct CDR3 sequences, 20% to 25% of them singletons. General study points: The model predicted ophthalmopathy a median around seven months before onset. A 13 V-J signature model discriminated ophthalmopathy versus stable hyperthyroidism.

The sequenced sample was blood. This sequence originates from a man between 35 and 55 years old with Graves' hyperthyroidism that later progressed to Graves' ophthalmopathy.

The CDR3 coding sequence is TGCGCCAGCAGCTTGGGACAGGGCGATACGCAGTATTTT. This translates into CASSLGQGDTQYF. This chain uses TRBV5-1 with TRBJ2-3; 7 nucleotides agree with TRBD1. The germline gives CDR1 SGHRS, CDR2 YFSETQ. The CDR3 covers 13 residues. The junction had 1 base not matched to a gene; V was cut back by 0 bases and J by 6 bases.